Given below is one T cell receptor beta chain in context. The antigen is undetermined. The sample is drawn from a study of cytotoxic CD8 clonotypes in ibrutinib-treated CLL. In the study overall: The authors obtained response samples at a median of approximately 12 months of treatment, range 6 to 36. Study-wide findings and caveats: Public clonotypes proved infrequent, and on treatment they shrank or remained steady. Baseline clonality, above age-matched healthy donor levels, tracked circulating CD8+ T-cell counts.

Clones were sequenced by immunoSEQ multiplex PCR, and TCRdb holds only the in-frame ones, with some missing. The table records some 200,000 clones, 79% of them present only once. The sequence came from a human donor with chronic lymphocytic leukemia. The sample here was PBMCs, taken after 12 months of ibrutinib treatment.

The CDR3 reads CASSVLSATSPETQYF. Here the CDR3 DNA reads TGTGCCAGCAGTGTATTGAGCGCAACCTCTCCAGAGACCCAGTACTTC. The chain joins TRBV6-1 to TRBJ2-5; D remains unclear. This CDR3 spans 16 amino acids. Trimming took 4 bases from V and 4 from J, leaving 19 bases between them. Per the germline V gene, CDR1 is MNHNS and CDR2 is SASEGT.